A selection of T cell receptor beta chains follows, all from one sample in a study of CD8 T cells in Susac syndrome. Each CDR3 protein gets one entry after TCRdb re-called the immunoSEQ multiplex PCR reads with MiXCR. The table has around 170,000 distinct CDR3 sequences, around 95% seen once. What was sequenced was CD4+ T cells from PBMCs. Source of these receptors: a human donor with Susac syndrome. The CDR3 runs from the conserved cysteine through the conserved F or W. The order of the fields is D gene, V gene, J gene, CDR3 DNA, CDR3 protein. The D gene is left open where the match is weak.

>NA|TRBV3-1|TRBJ1-6
TGTGCCAGCAGCCCCATGAAGGGGTCGAATTCACCCCTCCACTTT
CASSPMKGSNSPLHF
>TRBD2|TRBV6-2/TRBV6-3|TRBJ2-5
TGTGCCAGCAGTTACTCTAGAATAGCGGGGGAATCCGACCGGGGCCAGTACTTC
CASSYSRIAGESDRGQYF
>NA|TRBV15|TRBJ1-6
TGTGCCACCAGCGAGAGGGTGGCTTCACCCCTCCACTTT
CATSERVASPLHF
>TRBD2|TRBV5-1|TRBJ2-3
TGCGCCAGCAGCCCCCCTCTAGCGGGGAGCACAGATACGCAGTATTTT
CASSPPLAGSTDTQYF
>NA|TRBV6-2/TRBV6-3|TRBJ1-2
TGTGCCAGCAGTTTCGGCAGAACCCACCTTTCTAACTATGGCTACACCTTC
CASSFGRTHLSNYGYTF
>NA|TRBV20-1|TRBJ1-2
TGCAGTGCCGAGACAGATGGCTACACCTTC
CSAETDGYTF
>TRBD1|TRBV6-6|TRBJ2-7
TGTGCCAGCAGTTATCCTTCGGACAGGGGCAACGAGCAGTACTTC
CASSYPSDRGNEQYF
>NA|TRBV29-1|TRBJ1-2
TGCAGCGTTGAAGGCCAGCTCTATGGCTACACCTTC
CSVEGQLYGYTF
>TRBD2|TRBV20-1|TRBJ2-5
TGCAGTGCTAGAGAAACTAGCGGGGGAAACCAAGAGACCCAGTACTTC
CSARETSGGNQETQYF
>NA|TRBV7-2|TRBJ2-5
TGTGCCAGCAGCTTAGGCGCAGGGGGGCAAGAGACCCAGTACTTC
CASSLGAGGQETQYF
>NA|TRBV19|TRBJ2-6
TGTGCCAGTAGTGGCCCAAGGCAGCCCAACTCTGGGGCCAACGTCCTGACTTTC
CASSGPRQPNSGANVLTF
>TRBD1|TRBV29-1|TRBJ1-2
TGCAGCGCCAGGGGGGAGGGGTACGGCTACACCTTC
CSARGEGYGYTF
>NA|TRBV30|TRBJ2-2
TGTGCCTGGACCCGTGGGCTGAAGAACACCGGGGAGCTGTTTTTT
CAWTRGLKNTGELFF
>NA|TRBV6-2/TRBV6-3|TRBJ2-5
TGTGCCAGCAGTTACTTTAGCCCTCGGGAGACCCAGTACTTC
CASSYFSPRETQYF
>NA|TRBV30|TRBJ1-5
TGTGCCTGGAGTGGTGGTTTCAATCAGCCCCAGCATTTT
CAWSGGFNQPQHF
>NA|TRBV30|TRBJ2-3
TGTGCCTGTAAGGGACCAGATACGCAGTATTTT
CACKGPDTQYF